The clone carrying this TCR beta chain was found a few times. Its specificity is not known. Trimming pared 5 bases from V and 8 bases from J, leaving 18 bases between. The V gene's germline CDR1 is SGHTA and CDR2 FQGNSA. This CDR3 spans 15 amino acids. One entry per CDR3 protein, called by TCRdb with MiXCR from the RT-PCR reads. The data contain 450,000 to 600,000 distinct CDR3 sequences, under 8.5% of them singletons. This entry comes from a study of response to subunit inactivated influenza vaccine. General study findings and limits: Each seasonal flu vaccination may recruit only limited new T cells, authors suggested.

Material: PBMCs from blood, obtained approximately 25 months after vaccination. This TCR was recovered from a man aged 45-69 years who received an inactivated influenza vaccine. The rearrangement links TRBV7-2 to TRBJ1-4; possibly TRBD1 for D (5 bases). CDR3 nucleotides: TGTGCCAGCAGCATGACAGAACTGGTTGGGGAAAAACTGTTTTTT. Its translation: CASSMTELVGEKLFF.